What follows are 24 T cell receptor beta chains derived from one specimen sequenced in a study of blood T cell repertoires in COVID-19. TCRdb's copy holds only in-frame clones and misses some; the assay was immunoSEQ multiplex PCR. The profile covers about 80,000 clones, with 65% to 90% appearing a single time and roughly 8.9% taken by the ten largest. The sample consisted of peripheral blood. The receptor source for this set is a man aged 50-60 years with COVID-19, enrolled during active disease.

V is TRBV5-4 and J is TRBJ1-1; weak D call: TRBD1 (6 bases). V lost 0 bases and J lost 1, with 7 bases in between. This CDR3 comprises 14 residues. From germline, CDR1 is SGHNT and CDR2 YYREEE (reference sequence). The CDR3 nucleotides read TGTGCCAGCAGCTTGGACAGGGCGAACACTGAAGCTTTCTTT. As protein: CASSLDRANTEAFF. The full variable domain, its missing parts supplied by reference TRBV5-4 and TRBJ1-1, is ETGVTQSPTHLIKTRGQQVTLRCSSQSGHNTVSWYQQALGQGPQFIFQYYREEENGRGNFPPRFSGLQFPNYSSELNVNALELDDSALYLCASSLDRANTEAFFGQGTRLTVV.

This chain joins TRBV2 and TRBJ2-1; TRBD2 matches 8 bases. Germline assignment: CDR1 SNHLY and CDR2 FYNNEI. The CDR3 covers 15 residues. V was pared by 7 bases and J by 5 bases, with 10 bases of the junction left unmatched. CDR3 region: CASTEVLAVNNEQFF. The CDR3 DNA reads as TGTGCCAGCACCGAAGTACTAGCGGTTAACAATGAGCAGTTCTTC.

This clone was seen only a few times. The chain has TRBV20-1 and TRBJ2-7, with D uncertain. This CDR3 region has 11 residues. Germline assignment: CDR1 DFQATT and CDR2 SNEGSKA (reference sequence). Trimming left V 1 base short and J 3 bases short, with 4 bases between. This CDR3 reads CSARGYYEQYF. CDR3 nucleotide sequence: TGCAGTGCTAGAGGCTACTACGAGCAGTACTTC.

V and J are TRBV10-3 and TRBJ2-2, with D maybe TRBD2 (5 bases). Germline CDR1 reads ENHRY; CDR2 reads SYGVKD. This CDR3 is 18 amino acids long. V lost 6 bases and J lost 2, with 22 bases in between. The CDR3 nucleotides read TGTGCCATCAGCCGTCCTGTAGAGGGTATACGTAACACCGGGGAGCTGTTTTTT. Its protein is CAISRPVEGIRNTGELFF.

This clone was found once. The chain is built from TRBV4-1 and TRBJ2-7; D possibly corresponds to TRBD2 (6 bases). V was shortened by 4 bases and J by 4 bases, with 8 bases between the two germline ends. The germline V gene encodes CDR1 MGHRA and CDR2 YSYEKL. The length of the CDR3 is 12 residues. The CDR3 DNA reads TGCGCCAGCAGCCCCGGGGGTTACGAGCAGTACTTC. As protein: CASSPGGYEQYF.

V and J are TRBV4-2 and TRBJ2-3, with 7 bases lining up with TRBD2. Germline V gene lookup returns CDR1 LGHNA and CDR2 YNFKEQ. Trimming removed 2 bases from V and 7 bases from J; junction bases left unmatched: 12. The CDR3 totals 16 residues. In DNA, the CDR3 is TGTGCCAGCAGCCAATCCCTGGGGGTAGCGGGTAATACGCAGTATTTT. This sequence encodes CASSQSLGVAGNTQYF.

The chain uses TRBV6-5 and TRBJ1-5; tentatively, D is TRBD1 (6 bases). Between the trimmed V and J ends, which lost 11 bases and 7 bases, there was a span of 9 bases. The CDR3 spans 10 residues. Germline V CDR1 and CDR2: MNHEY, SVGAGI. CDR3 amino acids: CAGGAQPQHF. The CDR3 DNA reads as TGTGCCGGGGGCGCGCAGCCCCAGCATTTT.

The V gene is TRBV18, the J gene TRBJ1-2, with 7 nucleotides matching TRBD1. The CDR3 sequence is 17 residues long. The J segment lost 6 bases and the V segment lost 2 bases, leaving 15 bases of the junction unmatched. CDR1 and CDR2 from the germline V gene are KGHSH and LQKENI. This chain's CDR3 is CASSPGGGHRGRDGYTF. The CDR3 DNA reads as TGTGCCAGCTCACCAGGTGGAGGTCACAGGGGAAGGGATGGCTACACCTTC.

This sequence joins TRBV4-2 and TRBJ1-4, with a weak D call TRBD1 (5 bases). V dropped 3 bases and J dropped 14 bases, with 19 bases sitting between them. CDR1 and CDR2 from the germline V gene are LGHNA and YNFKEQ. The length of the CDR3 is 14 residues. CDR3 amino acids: CASSQGRQGFWLFF. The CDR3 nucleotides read TGTGCCAGCAGCCAGGGTAGGCAGGGCTTTTGGCTGTTTTTT.

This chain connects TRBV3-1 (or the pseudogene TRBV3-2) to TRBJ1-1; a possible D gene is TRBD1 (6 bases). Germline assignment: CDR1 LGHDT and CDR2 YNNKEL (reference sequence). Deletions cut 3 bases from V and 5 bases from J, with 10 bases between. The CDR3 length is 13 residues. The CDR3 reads CASSQTDRTEAFF. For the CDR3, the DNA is TGTGCCAGCAGCCAGACCGACAGGACTGAAGCTTTCTTT.

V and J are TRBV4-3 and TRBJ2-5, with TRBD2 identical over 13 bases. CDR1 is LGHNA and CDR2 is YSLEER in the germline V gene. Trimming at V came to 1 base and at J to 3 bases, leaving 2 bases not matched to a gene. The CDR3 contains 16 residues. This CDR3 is CASSQAGTSGKETQYF. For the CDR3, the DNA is TGCGCCAGCAGCCAAGCCGGGACTAGCGGGAAAGAGACCCAGTACTTC.

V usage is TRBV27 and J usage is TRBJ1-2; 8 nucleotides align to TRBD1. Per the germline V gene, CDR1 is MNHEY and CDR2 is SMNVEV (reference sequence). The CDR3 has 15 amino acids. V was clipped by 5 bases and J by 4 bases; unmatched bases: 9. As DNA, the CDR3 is TGTGCCAGCAGTCCCGGACAGGGCTTCATCTATGGCTACACCTTC. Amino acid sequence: CASSPGQGFIYGYTF.

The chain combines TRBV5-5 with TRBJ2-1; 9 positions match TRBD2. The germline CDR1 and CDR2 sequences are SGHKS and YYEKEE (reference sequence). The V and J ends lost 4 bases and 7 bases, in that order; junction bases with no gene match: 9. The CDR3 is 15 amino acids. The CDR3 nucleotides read TGTGCCAGCAGCATCGGACTAGCGCGAGGGAATGAGCAGTTCTTC. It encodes CASSIGLARGNEQFF. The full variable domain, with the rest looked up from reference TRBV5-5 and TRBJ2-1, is DAGVTQSPTHLIKTRGQQVTLRCSPISGHKSVSWYQQVLGQGPQFIFQYYEKEERGRGNFPDRFSARQFPNYSSELNVNALLLGDSALYLCASSIGLARGNEQFFGPGTRLTVL.

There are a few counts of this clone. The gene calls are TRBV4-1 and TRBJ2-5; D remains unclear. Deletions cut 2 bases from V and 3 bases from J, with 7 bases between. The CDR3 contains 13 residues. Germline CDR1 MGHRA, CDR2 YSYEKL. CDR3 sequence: CASSQWRKETQYF. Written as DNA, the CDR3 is TGCGCCAGCAGCCAATGGAGAAAAGAGACCCAGTACTTC.

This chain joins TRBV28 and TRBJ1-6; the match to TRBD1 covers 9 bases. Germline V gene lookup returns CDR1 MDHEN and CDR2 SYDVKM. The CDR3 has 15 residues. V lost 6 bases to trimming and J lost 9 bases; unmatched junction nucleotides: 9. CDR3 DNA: TGTGCCAGCAGGCCAGGACAGGGGAGGGGTTCACCCCTCCACTTT. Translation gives CASRPGQGRGSPLHF.

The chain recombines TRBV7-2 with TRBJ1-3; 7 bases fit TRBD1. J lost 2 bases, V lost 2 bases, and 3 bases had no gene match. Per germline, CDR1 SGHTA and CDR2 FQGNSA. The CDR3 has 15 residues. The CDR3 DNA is TGTGCCAGCAGCTTAAACAGGGGAGCTGGAAACACCATATATTTT. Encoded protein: CASSLNRGAGNTIYF. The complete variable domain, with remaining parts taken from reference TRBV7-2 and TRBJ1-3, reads GAGVSQSPSNKVTEKGKDVELRCDPISGHTALYWYRQSLGQGLEFLIYFQGNSAPDKSGLPSDRFSAERTGGSVSTLTIQRTQQEDSAVYLCASSLNRGAGNTIYFGEGSWLTVV.

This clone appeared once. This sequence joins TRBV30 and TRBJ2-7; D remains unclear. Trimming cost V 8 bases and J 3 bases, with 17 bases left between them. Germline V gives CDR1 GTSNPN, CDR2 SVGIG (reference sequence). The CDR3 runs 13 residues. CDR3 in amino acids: CANGGVSVYEQYF. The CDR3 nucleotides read TGTGCCAATGGCGGAGTATCGGTCTACGAGCAGTACTTC.

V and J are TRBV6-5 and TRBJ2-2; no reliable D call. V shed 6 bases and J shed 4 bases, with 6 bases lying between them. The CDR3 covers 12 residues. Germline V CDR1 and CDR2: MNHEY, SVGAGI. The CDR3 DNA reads TGTGCCAGCAGCCGGAGCACCGGGGAGCTGTTTTTT. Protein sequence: CASSRSTGELFF.

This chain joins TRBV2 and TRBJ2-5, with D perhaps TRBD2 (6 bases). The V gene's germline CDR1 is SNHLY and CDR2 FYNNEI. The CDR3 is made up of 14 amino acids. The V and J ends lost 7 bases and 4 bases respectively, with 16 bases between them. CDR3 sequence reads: CASTRGEGGETQYF. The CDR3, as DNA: TGTGCCAGCACCCGGGGCGAGGGAGGAGAGACCCAGTACTTC.

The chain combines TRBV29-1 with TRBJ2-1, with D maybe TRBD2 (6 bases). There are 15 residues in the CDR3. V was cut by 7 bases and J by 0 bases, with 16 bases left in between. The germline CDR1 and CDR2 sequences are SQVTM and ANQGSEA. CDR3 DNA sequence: TGCAGCGCGCGCGGGGCCACGAGCTCCTACAATGAGCAGTTCTTC. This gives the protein CSARGATSSYNEQFF.

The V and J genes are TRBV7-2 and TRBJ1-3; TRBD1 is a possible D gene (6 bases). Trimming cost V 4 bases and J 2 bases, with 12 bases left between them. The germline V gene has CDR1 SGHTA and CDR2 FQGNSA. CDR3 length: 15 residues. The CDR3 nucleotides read TGTGCCAGCAGCTCCAACAGGGTACCTGGAAACACCATATATTTT. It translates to CASSSNRVPGNTIYF.

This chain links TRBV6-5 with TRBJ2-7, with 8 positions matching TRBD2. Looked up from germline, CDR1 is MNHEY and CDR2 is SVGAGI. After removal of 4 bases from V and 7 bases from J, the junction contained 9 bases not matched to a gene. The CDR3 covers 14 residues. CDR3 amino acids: CASSSNRVAGEQYF. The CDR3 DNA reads TGTGCCAGCAGTTCCAACAGGGTAGCGGGGGAGCAGTACTTC.

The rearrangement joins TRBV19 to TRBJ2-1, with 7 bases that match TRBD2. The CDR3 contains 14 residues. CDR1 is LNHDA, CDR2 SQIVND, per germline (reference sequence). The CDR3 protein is CASLGTNPYNEQFF. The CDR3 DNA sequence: TGTGCTTCGTTGGGGACTAATCCCTACAATGAGCAGTTCTTC.

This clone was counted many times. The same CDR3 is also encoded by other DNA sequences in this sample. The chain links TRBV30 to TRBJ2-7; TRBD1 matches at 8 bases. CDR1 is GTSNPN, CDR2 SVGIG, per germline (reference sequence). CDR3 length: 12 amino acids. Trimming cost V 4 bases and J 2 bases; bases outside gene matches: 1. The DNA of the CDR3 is TGTGCCTGGACCAGGGGGCCCTACGAGCAGTACTTC. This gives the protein CAWTRGPYEQYF.